The text below deals with one T cell receptor (beta chain). What it binds is not known. The sample originates from a study of T cell repertoires in ileal Crohn's disease. About the research overall: About half received postoperative treatment, roughly ten with thiopurines and some 19 anti-TNF. Study outcomes and limitations: Active smokers at surgery had more clonal expansions than non-smokers. Compared with CD4 T cells, sorted CD8 cells carried more expanded clones.

TCRB immunosequencing input was about 0.55 micrograms of biopsy DNA per sample. TCRdb's table, derived via immunoSEQ multiplex PCR, lists solely in-frame clones and lacks some. The sample holds more than 6,500 clones, around 80% seen once. The sequence derives from an adult with Crohn's disease. Sequencing was carried out using ileal tissue.

For the CDR3, the DNA is TGTGCCAGCAGCCCCGGGGACAGGGGCTACACCTTC. This encodes CASSPGDRGYTF. The chain combines TRBV7-9 with TRBJ1-2; 8 bases align to TRBD1. Losses at the gene ends were 5 bases for V and 8 bases for J; bases not matched to a gene: 4. CDR1 and CDR2 (germline): SEHNR, FQNEAQ (reference sequence). The CDR3 has 12 residues. The full variable domain, its missing parts supplied by reference TRBV7-9 and TRBJ1-2, is DTGVSQNPRHKITKRGQNVTFRCDPISEHNRLYWYRQTLGQGPEFLTYFQNEAQLEKSRLLSDRFSAERPKGSFSTLEIQRTEQGDSAMYLCASSPGDRGYTFGSGTRLTVV.